What follows are 2 T cell receptor beta chains derived from one specimen sequenced in a study of shared clonotypes between healthy human individuals. Clones were read by immunoSEQ multiplex PCR, and TCRdb kept only the in-frame ones, dropping some. This table has millions of clones, about 95% appearing once. The source material was naive CD4+ T cells sorted from blood. Subset: CD45RA+ positively selected. These receptors originate from a man between 18 and 29 years old in good health.

This clone was seen once. This may arise from a read error, as a much more abundant clone is one base away. The J gene is TRBJ1-1, the V gene TRBV19; D ambiguous. The ends were cut back, 9 bases at V and 2 bases at J, with 7 bases in the middle. The CDR3 extends over 11 amino acids. CDR1 is LNHDA and CDR2 is SQIVND in the germline V gene (reference sequence). The CDR3 is CASGRNTEAFF. CDR3 bases: TGTGCCAGCGGGAGAAACACTGAAGCTTTCTTT.

The chain has TRBV9 and TRBJ2-2, with D perhaps TRBD1 or TRBD2 (6 bases each). V was trimmed by 2 bases and J by 2 bases, leaving 16 bases between them. This CDR3 comprises 17 residues. CDR1 SGDLS and CDR2 YYNGEE come from the germline V gene. This chain's CDR3 is CASSVSTGALNTGELFF. The CDR3, as DNA: TGTGCCAGCAGCGTCTCGACGGGGGCGCTCAACACCGGGGAGCTGTTTTTT.